Below, 22 T cell receptor beta chains from the same sample are listed, as sequenced in a study of T cell changes during pregnancy in multiple sclerosis (dated by TCRdb to between 2018 and 2021). The library was generated by the immunoSEQ multiplex PCR assay. TCRdb limited this immuneACCESS table to in-frame rearrangements with V and J called. A share of clones is missing; checked studies link under half to unresolved V genes, and the rest is unexplained. The sample yields roughly 27,000 clones; over 85% were counted once. The ten largest clones add up to about 0.76% of the sample. The source was CD4+ T cells from peripheral blood mononuclear cells, collected in the first trimester of pregnancy. Receptors were obtained from a female donor with multiple sclerosis, enrolled in a pregnancy study.

The V and J genes are TRBV6-5 and TRBJ2-7, with D perhaps TRBD2 (6 bases). The CDR3 runs to 13 residues. V dropped 0 bases and J dropped 7 bases, with 10 bases sitting between them. Per germline, CDR1 MNHEY and CDR2 SVGAGI. In nucleotides, the CDR3 is TGTGCCAGCAGTTACTCGACGGGGAGGGAGCAGTACTTC. As protein: CASSYSTGREQYF.

The chain carries TRBV7-9 and TRBJ1-1; possibly TRBD1 for D (6 bases). V shed 2 bases and J shed 3 bases, with 16 bases lying between them. The CDR3 contains 16 residues. CDR1 SEHNR and CDR2 FQNEAQ come from the germline V gene (reference sequence). In nucleotides, the CDR3 is TGTGCCAGCAGCTTATTGGGCCCGCCAGGGGACACTGAAGCTTTCTTT. Residues: CASSLLGPPGDTEAFF.

V usage is TRBV7-2 and J usage is TRBJ2-1; the match to TRBD1 covers 8 bases. Losses at the gene ends were 3 bases for V and 9 bases for J; bases not matched to a gene: 4. The CDR3 is made up of 13 amino acids. Germline CDR1 reads SGHTA; CDR2 reads FQGNSA. The CDR3 region has the DNA TGTGCCAGCAGCTTTGGACAGGGCCGTGAGCAGTTCTTC. Amino acid sequence: CASSFGQGREQFF. The full variable domain, its missing parts supplied by reference TRBV7-2 and TRBJ2-1, is GAGVSQSPSNKVTEKGKDVELRCDPISGHTALYWYRQSLGQGLEFLIYFQGNSAPDKSGLPSDRFSAERTGGSVSTLTIQRTQQEDSAVYLCASSFGQGREQFFGPGTRLTVL.

The chain has TRBV4-1 and TRBJ1-1; no clear D. Trimming removed 0 bases at V and 3 bases at J, with 5 bases between. Germline V gene lookup returns CDR1 MGHRA and CDR2 YSYEKL. This CDR3 region has 13 residues. Here the CDR3 reads CASSQDRDTEAFF. In nucleotides, the CDR3 is TGCGCCAGCAGCCAAGACCGGGACACTGAAGCTTTCTTT.

The genes are TRBV5-1 and TRBJ2-2, with D tentatively TRBD2 (6 bases). The germline V and J ends were trimmed by 3 bases and 3 bases, with 6 bases remaining between them. Per the germline V gene, CDR1 is SGHRS and CDR2 is YFSETQ. The CDR3 spans 13 residues. The CDR3 nucleotides read TGCGCCAGCAGCTGGGAGGACACCGGGGAGCTGTTTTTT. This encodes CASSWEDTGELFF.

In regard to this clone: Relative to the germline gene, one junction end is altered; a read error may explain this. The chain carries TRBV30 and TRBJ2-3; D perhaps matches TRBD1 (5 bases). The CDR3 length is 14 residues. CDR1 GTSNPN and CDR2 SVGIG come from the germline V gene (reference sequence). DNA of the CDR3: TGTGCCTGGAGTACATGGCAGGGTACAGAAACGCAGTATTTT. It encodes CAWSTWQGTETQYF.

The chain recombines TRBV19 with TRBJ1-2; D call uncertain. With 5 bases removed from V and 3 bases from J, the gap between germline ends came to 10 bases. CDR1 and CDR2 from the germline V gene are LNHDA and SQIVND (reference sequence). The CDR3 runs 13 residues. As DNA, the CDR3 is TGTGCCAGTAGTGAGAACCGAGACTATGGCTACACCTTC. Protein: CASSENRDYGYTF.

V gene TRBV6-1 combines with J gene TRBJ1-1, with TRBD1 matching 7 bases. This CDR3 comprises 13 residues. Looked up from germline, CDR1 is MNHNS and CDR2 is SASEGT. V was clipped by 6 bases and J by 8 bases; unmatched bases: 9. CDR3 loop: CASSSSGGREAFF. Written as DNA, the CDR3 is TGTGCCAGCAGCTCCTCAGGGGGGAGGGAAGCTTTCTTT.

This chain connects TRBV19 to TRBJ1-1; weak D call: TRBD1 (5 bases). The CDR3 extends over 14 amino acids. Trimming stripped 5 bases from V and 2 bases from J, with 12 bases between. Germline CDR1 LNHDA, CDR2 SQIVND (reference sequence). CDR3 region: CASSYPRDNTEAFF. The CDR3 nucleotides read TGTGCCAGTAGTTACCCCAGGGATAACACTGAAGCTTTCTTT.

The V gene is TRBV9, the J gene TRBJ2-3, with TRBD2 as a possible D gene (5 bases). The CDR3 contains 14 residues. Between the trimmed V and J ends, which lost 3 bases and 5 bases, there was a span of 13 bases. In germline, CDR1 is SGDLS, CDR2 YYNGEE. CDR3 sequence: CASSGPQGRDTQYF. In DNA, the CDR3 is TGTGCCAGCAGCGGGCCCCAAGGGAGAGATACGCAGTATTTT.

V usage is TRBV9 and J usage is TRBJ2-7; D gene ambiguous. Germline CDR1 is SGDLS and CDR2 is YYNGEE. The V end lost 5 bases, the J end lost 2 bases, and 17 bases lay between the germline ends. The CDR3 has 15 residues. CDR3 residues: CASSFNGGPTYEQYF. The DNA for the CDR3 is TGTGCCAGCAGTTTCAACGGTGGTCCGACCTACGAGCAGTACTTC. Based on the CDR3 plus reference TRBV9 and TRBJ2-7, the full variable domain is DSGVTQTPKHLITATGQRVTLRCSPRSGDLSVYWYQQSLDQGLQFLIQYYNGEERAKGNILERFSAQQFPDLHSELNLSSLELGDSALYFCASSFNGGPTYEQYFGPGTRLTVT.

V usage is TRBV9 and J usage is TRBJ1-1, with 9 bases lining up with TRBD1. This CDR3 is 14 amino acids long. Per germline, CDR1 SGDLS and CDR2 YYNGEE. With 2 bases clipped from V and 3 bases from J, the junction kept 2 bases outside the gene matches. CDR3 protein: CASSVGDRDTEAFF. CDR3 DNA sequence: TGTGCCAGCAGCGTCGGGGACAGGGACACTGAAGCTTTCTTT.

The chain carries TRBV9 and TRBJ1-1; D remains unclear. V lost 0 bases and J 1 base, leaving 7 bases between the germline ends. The CDR3 totals 14 residues. Germline V CDR1 and CDR2: SGDLS, YYNGEE. The CDR3 region has the DNA TGTGCCAGCAGCGTAGGCTCGAGGAACACTGAAGCTTTCTTT. It codes for CASSVGSRNTEAFF.

The gene calls are TRBV28 and TRBJ2-7; 7 nucleotides align to TRBD1. CDR1 is MDHEN, CDR2 SYDVKM, per germline. The V and J ends lost 8 bases and 5 bases, in that order; junction bases with no gene match: 9. The CDR3 has 13 residues. The CDR3 is CASRTDRDHEQYF. DNA of the CDR3: TGTGCCAGCCGTACCGACAGGGACCACGAGCAGTACTTC. Supplemented by reference TRBV28 and TRBJ2-7, the full variable domain reads DVKVTQSSRYLVKRTGEKVFLECVQDMDHENMFWYRQDPGLGLRLIYFSYDVKMKEKGDIPEGYSVSREKKERFSLILESASTNQTSMYLCASRTDRDHEQYFGPGTRLTVT.

V is TRBV7-9 and J is TRBJ1-2; TRBD1 matches at 11 bases. CDR3 size: 14 residues. Per the germline V gene, CDR1 is SEHNR and CDR2 is FQNEAQ (reference sequence). J lost 4 bases, V lost 5 bases, and 3 bases had no gene match. The CDR3 DNA reads TGTGCCAGCAGCCGGGACAGGGGGGGCTATGGCTACACCTTC. It translates to CASSRDRGGYGYTF. Complete variable domain (other parts from reference TRBV7-9 and TRBJ1-2): DTGVSQNPRHKITKRGQNVTFRCDPISEHNRLYWYRQTLGQGPEFLTYFQNEAQLEKSRLLSDRFSAERPKGSFSTLEIQRTEQGDSAMYLCASSRDRGGYGYTFGSGTRLTVV.

The V call is TRBV7-3, the J call TRBJ2-1, with TRBD2 matching 8 bases. The CDR3 covers 15 residues. Per germline, CDR1 SGHTA and CDR2 FQGTGA. The junction had 0 bases not matched to a gene; V was cut back by 0 bases and J by 2 bases. CDR3 sequence reads: CASSLTSGAYNEQFF. CDR3 coding DNA: TGTGCCAGCAGCTTAACTAGCGGGGCCTACAATGAGCAGTTCTTC.

The J gene is TRBJ1-2, the V gene TRBV5-5, with TRBD1 identical over 8 bases. This CDR3 spans 18 amino acids. Germline V gene data show CDR1 as SGHKS and CDR2 as YYEKEE (reference sequence). V was clipped by 0 bases and J by 6 bases; unmatched bases: 16. CDR3 loop: CASSLDPFPGTGRNGYTF. CDR3 DNA sequence: TGTGCCAGCAGCTTGGATCCCTTTCCCGGGACAGGACGGAATGGCTACACCTTC. The complete variable domain, with remaining parts taken from reference TRBV5-5 and TRBJ1-2, reads DAGVTQSPTHLIKTRGQQVTLRCSPISGHKSVSWYQQVLGQGPQFIFQYYEKEERGRGNFPDRFSARQFPNYSSELNVNALLLGDSALYLCASSLDPFPGTGRNGYTFGSGTRLTVV.

The rearrangement links TRBV5-1 to TRBJ1-4; possible D gene TRBD1, 6 bases. This CDR3 has 15 amino acids. V lost 4 bases to trimming and J lost 8 bases, with 18 bases between them. Germline CDR1 and CDR2: SGHRS and YFSETQ. The CDR3 sequence: CASSLGGQSEEKLFF. The CDR3 region has the DNA TGCGCCAGCAGCCTGGGGGGGCAGTCGGAAGAAAAACTGTTTTTT. Looking up the rest from reference TRBV5-1 and TRBJ1-4 gives the full variable domain: KAGVTQTPRYLIKTRGQQVTLSCSPISGHRSVSWYQQTPGQGLQFLFEYFSETQRNKGNFPGRFSGRQFSNSRSEMNVSTLELGDSALYLCASSLGGQSEEKLFFGSGTQLSVL.

This chain connects TRBV5-4 to TRBJ1-1; TRBD1 might be the D (5 bases). The V end lost 4 bases, the J end lost 1 base, and 17 bases lay between the germline ends. Germline V lookup: CDR1 SGHNT, CDR2 YYREEE (reference sequence). The CDR3 runs to 16 residues. CDR3 DNA sequence: TGTGCCAGCAGCCCTGGAGTGGGGCCGGGGAACACTGAAGCTTTCTTT. Its protein is CASSPGVGPGNTEAFF.

The chain couples TRBV30 to TRBJ1-2, with 8 nucleotides matching TRBD1. Germline lookup yields CDR1 GTSNPN and CDR2 SVGIG (reference sequence). J was trimmed by 8 bases and V by 0 bases; bases with no gene match: 2. CDR3 length: 12 amino acids. The CDR3, as DNA: TGTGCCTGGAGTGTGGCAGGGGGCGGCTACACCTTC. It translates to CAWSVAGGGYTF.

J is TRBJ2-5 and V is TRBV18; possibly TRBD1 for D (5 bases). In germline, CDR1 is KGHSH, CDR2 LQKENI. This CDR3 spans 13 amino acids. Trimming cost V 0 bases and J 3 bases, with 5 bases left between them. The CDR3: CASSPPGEETQYF. In nucleotides, the CDR3 is TGTGCCAGCTCACCACCAGGGGAAGAGACCCAGTACTTC.

V and J are TRBV5-6 and TRBJ1-5, with TRBD1 identical over 9 bases. The V segment lost 4 bases and the J segment 5 bases; nucleotides outside the gene matches: 16. Germline-derived CDR1 and CDR2 are SGHDT and YYEEEE. The length of the CDR3 is 18 residues. The DNA of the CDR3 is TGTGCCAGCAGCCTGGACGGAAGTAGGACAGGGGACCATCAGCCCCAGCATTTT. Amino acid sequence: CASSLDGSRTGDHQPQHF. The entire variable domain, with the rest obtained from reference TRBV5-6 and TRBJ1-5, is as follows: DAGVTQSPTHLIKTRGQQVTLRCSPKSGHDTVSWYQQALGQGPQFIFQYYEEEERQRGNFPDRFSGHQFPNYSSELNVNALLLGDSALYLCASSLDGSRTGDHQPQHFGDGTRLSIL.